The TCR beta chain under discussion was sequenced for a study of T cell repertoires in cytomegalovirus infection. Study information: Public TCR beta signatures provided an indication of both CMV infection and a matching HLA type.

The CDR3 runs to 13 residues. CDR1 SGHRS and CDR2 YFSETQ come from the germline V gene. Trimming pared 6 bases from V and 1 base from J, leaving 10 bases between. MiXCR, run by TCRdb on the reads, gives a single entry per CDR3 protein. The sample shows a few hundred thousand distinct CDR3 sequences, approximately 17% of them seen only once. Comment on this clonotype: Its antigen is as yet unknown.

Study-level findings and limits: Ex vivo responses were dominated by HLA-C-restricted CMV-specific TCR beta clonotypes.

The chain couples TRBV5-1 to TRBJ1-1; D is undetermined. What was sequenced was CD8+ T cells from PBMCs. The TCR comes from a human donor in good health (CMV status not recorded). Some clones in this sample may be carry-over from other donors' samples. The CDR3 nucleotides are TGCGCCAGCACGCCGTCAGAGAACACTGAAGCTTTCTTT. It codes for CASTPSENTEAFF. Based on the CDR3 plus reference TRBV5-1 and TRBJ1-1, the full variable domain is KAGVTQTPRYLIKTRGQQVTLSCSPISGHRSVSWYQQTPGQGLQFLFEYFSETQRNKGNFPGRFSGRQFSNSRSEMNVSTLELGDSALYLCASTPSENTEAFFGQGTRLTVV.